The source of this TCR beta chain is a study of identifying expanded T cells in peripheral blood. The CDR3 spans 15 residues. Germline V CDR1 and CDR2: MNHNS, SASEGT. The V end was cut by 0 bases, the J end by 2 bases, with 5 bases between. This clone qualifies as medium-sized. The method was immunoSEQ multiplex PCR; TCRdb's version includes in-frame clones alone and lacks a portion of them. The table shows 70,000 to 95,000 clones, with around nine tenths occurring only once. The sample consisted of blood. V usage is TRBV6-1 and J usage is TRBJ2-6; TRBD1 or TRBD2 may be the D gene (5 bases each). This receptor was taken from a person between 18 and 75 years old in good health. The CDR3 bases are TGTGCCAGCAGTGAAGCGGGGGCTGGGGCCAACGTCCTGACTTTC. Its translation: CASSEAGAGANVLTF.